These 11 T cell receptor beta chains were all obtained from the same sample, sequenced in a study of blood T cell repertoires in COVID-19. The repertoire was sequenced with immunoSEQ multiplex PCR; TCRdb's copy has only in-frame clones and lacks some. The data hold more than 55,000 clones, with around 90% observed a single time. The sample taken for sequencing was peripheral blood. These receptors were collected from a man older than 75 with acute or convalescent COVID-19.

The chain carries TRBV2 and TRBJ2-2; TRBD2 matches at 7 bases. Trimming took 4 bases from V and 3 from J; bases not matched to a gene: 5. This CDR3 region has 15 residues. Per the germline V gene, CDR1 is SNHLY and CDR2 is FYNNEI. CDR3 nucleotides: TGTGCCAGCAGTGTCTCGGGGGGTTACACCGGGGAGCTGTTTTTT. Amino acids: CASSVSGGYTGELFF.

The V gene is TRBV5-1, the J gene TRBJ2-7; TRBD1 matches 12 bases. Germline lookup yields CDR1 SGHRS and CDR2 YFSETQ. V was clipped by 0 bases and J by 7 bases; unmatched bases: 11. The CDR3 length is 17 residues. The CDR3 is CASSLGMSGQGAREQYF. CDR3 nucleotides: TGCGCCAGCAGCTTGGGTATGTCGGGACAGGGGGCAAGGGAGCAGTACTTC.

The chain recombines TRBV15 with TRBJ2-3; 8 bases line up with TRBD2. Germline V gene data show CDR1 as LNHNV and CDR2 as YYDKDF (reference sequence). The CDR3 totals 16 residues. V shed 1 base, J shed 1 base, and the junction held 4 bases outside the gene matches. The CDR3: CATSRGPAGGTDTQYF. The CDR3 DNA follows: TGTGCCACCAGCAGAGGCCCAGCGGGGGGCACAGATACGCAGTATTTT.

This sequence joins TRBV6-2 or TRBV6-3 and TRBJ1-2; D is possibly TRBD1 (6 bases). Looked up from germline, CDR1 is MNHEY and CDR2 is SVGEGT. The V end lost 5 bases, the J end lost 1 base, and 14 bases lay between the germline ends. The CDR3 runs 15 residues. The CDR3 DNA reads TGTGCCAGCAGTACTGGGACACCTATTAACTATGGCTACACCTTC. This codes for CASSTGTPINYGYTF.

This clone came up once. The CDR3 sequence: CASSLREGATNEKLFF. Written as DNA, the CDR3 is TGTGCCAGCAGCCTCCGGGAGGGCGCAACTAATGAAAAACTGTTTTTT. The chain recombines TRBV28 with TRBJ1-4; D not resolved. Per the germline V gene, CDR1 is MDHEN and CDR2 is SYDVKM. The CDR3 has 16 residues. Trimming pared 6 bases from V and 0 bases from J, leaving 14 bases between.

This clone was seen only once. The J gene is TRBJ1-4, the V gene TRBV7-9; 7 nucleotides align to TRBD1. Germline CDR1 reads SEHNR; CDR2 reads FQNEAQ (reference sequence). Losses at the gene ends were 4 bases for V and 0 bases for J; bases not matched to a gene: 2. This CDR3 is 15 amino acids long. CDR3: CASSSQGATNEKLFF. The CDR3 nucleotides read TGTGCCAGCAGCTCCCAGGGGGCAACTAATGAAAAACTGTTTTTT.

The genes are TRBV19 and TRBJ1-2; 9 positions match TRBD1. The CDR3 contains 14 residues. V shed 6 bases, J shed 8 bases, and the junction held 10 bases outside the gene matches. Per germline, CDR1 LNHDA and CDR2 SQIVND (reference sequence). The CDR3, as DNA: TGTGCCAGTAGACGGGACAGGGTCATAGGAGGCTACACCTTC. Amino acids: CASRRDRVIGGYTF. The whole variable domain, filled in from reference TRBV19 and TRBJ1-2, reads DGGITQSPKYLFRKEGQNVTLSCEQNLNHDAMYWYRQDPGQGLRLIYYSQIVNDFQKGDIAEGYSVSREKKESFPLTVTSAQKNPTAFYLCASRRDRVIGGYTFGSGTRLTVV.

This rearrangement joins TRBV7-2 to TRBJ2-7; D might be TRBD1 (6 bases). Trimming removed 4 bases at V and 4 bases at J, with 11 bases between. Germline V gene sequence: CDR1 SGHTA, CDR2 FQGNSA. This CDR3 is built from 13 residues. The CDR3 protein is CASSSQGGYEQYF. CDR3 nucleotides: TGTGCCAGCAGCTCCCAAGGGGGTTACGAGCAGTACTTC.

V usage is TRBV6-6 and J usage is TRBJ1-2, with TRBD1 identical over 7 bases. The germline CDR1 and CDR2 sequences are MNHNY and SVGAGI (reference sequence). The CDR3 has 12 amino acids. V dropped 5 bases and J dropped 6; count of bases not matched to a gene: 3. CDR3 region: CASSPQGDGYTF. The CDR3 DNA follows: TGTGCCAGCAGTCCCCAGGGGGATGGCTACACCTTC.

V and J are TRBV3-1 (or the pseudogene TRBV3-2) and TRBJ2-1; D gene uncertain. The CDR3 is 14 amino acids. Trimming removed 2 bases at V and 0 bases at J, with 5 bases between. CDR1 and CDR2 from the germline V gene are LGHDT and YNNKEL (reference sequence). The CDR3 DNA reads TGTGCCAGCAGCCAACTGAGCTCCTACAATGAGCAGTTCTTC. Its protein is CASSQLSSYNEQFF.

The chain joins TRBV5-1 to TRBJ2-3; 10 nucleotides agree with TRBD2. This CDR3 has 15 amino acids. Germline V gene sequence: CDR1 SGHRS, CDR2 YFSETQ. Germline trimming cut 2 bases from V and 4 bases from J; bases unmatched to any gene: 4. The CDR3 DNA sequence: TGCGCCAGCAGCTTAGCGGGGGGGCCCGCAGATACGCAGTATTTT. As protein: CASSLAGGPADTQYF. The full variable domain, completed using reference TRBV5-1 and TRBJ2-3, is KAGVTQTPRYLIKTRGQQVTLSCSPISGHRSVSWYQQTPGQGLQFLFEYFSETQRNKGNFPGRFSGRQFSNSRSEMNVSTLELGDSALYLCASSLAGGPADTQYFGPGTRLTVL.